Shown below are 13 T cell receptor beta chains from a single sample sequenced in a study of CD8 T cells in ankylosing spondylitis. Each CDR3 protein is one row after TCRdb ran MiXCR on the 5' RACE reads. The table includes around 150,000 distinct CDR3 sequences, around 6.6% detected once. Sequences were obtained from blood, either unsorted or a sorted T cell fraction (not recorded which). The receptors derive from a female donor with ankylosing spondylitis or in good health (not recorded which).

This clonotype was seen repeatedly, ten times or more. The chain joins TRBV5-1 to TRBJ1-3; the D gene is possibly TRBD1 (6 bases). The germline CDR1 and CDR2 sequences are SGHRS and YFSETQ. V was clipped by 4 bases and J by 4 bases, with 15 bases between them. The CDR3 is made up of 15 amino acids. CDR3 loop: CASSPRQATGNTIYF. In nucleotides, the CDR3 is TGCGCCAGCAGCCCTAGACAGGCTACCGGAAACACCATATATTTT.

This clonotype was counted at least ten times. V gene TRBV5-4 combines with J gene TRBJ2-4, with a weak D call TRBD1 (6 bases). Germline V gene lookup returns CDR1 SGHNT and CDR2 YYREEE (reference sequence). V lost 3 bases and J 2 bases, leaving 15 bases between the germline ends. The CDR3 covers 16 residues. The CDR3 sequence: CASSWGQDGTKNIQYF. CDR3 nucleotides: TGTGCCAGCAGCTGGGGACAAGATGGGACCAAAAACATTCAGTACTTC. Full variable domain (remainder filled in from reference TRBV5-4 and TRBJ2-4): ETGVTQSPTHLIKTRGQQVTLRCSSQSGHNTVSWYQQALGQGPQFIFQYYREEENGRGNFPPRFSGLQFPNYSSELNVNALELDDSALYLCASSWGQDGTKNIQYFGAGTRLSVL.

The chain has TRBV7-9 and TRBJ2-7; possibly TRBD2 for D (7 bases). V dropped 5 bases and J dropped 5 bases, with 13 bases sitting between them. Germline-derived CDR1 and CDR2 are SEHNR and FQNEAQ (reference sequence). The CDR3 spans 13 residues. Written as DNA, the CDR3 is TGTGCCAGCAGCACCCGGGGGGCCCACGAGCAGTACTTC. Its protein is CASSTRGAHEQYF.

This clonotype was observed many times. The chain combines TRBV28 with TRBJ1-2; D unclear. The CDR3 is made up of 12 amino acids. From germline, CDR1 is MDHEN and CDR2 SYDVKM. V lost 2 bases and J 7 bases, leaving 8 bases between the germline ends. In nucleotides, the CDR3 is TGTGCCAGCAGTTTAATGGGGTTTGGCTACACCTTC. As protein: CASSLMGFGYTF.

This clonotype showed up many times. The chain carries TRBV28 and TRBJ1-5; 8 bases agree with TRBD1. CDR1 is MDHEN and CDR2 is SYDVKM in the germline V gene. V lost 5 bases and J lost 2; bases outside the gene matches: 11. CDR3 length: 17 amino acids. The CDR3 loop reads CASSPWTGNNGNQPQHF. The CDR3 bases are TGTGCCAGCAGTCCCTGGACAGGGAACAATGGCAATCAGCCCCAGCATTTT.

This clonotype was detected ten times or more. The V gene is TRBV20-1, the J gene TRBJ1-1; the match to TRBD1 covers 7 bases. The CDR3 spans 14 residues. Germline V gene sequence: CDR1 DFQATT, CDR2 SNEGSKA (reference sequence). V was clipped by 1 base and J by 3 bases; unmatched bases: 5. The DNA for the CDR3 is TGCAGTGCTAGAGGGGGACAGAGTGACACTGAAGCTTTCTTT. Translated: CSARGGQSDTEAFF.

CDR3: CSVLPQGKDEQFF. The CDR3, as DNA: TGCAGCGTTCTCCCGCAGGGGAAGGATGAGCAGTTCTTC. The chain joins TRBV29-1 to TRBJ2-1; D might be TRBD1 (6 bases). CDR1 and CDR2 from the germline V gene are SQVTM and ANQGSEA. The CDR3 is 13 amino acids. The V end lost 5 bases, the J end lost 8 bases, and 16 bases lay between the germline ends.

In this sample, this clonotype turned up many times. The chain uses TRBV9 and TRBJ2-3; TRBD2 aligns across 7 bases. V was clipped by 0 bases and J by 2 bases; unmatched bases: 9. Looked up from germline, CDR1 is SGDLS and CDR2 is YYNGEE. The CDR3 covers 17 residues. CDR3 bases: TGTGCCAGCAGCGTAGGAGTTAGCGGGTTATACACAGATACGCAGTATTTT. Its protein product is CASSVGVSGLYTDTQYF.

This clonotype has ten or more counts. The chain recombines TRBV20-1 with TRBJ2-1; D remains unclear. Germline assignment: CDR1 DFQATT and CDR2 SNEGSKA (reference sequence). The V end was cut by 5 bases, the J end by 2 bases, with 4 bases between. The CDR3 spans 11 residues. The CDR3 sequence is CSAAAYNEQFF. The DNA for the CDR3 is TGCAGTGCTGCAGCCTACAATGAGCAGTTCTTC.

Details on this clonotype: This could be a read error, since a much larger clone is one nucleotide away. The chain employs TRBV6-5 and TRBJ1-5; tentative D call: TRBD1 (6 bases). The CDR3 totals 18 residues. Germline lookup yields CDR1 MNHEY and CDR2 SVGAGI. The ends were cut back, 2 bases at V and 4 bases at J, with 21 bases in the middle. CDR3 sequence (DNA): TGTGCCAGCAGTTACACACTCCAGCGGACAGTGGGGAATCAGCCCCAGCATTTT. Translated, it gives CASSYTLQRTVGNQPQHF.

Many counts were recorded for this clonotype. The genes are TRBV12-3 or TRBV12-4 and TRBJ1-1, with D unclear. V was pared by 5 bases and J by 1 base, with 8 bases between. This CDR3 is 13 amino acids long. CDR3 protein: CASSTDPNTEAFF. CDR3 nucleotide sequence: TGTGCCAGCAGTACAGACCCGAACACTGAAGCTTTCTTT.

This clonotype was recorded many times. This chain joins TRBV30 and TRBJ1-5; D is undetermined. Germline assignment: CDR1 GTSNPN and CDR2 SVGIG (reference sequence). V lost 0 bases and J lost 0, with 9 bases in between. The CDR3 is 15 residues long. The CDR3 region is CAWSVGQYSNQPQHF. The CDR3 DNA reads TGTGCCTGGAGTGTAGGGCAGTATAGCAATCAGCCCCAGCATTTT.

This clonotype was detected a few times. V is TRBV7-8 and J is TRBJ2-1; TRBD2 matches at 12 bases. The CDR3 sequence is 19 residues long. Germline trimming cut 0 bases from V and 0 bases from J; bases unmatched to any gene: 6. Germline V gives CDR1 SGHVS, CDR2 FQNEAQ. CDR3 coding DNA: TGTGCCAGCAGCTTAGCCGGACTAGCGGGGCTAAGCTCCTACAATGAGCAGTTCTTC. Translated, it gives CASSLAGLAGLSSYNEQFF.